This paragraph reports one T cell receptor beta chain. Its antigen is unknown. Researchers ran the PCR with 60 Vbeta and 13 Jbeta primers. Using immunoSEQ multiplex PCR, the repertoire was profiled, and TCRdb retains in-frame clones only, with some absent. The sample consists of 100,000 to 150,000 clones, about 74% of them appearing once. After removal of 6 bases from V and 7 bases from J, the junction contained 3 bases not matched to a gene. The CDR3 spans 13 residues. Germline V lookup: CDR1 MNHNY, CDR2 SVGAGI (reference sequence). The source of the sample is a study of cytomegalovirus exposure and HLA in healthy donors. Study-wide results and limits: In a later analysis, HLA-associated beta chains showed higher expansion and lower generation probabilities than comparable chains.

It was healthy bone marrow donors who served as donors. The TCR comes from a man aged 35 to 55 in good health and CMV-seropositive. The sample consisted of PBMCs. J is TRBJ2-2 and V is TRBV6-6; 9 bases match TRBD1. The CDR3: CASRTGGFGELFF. The CDR3 bases are TGTGCCAGCAGGACAGGGGGATTCGGGGAGCTGTTTTTT.